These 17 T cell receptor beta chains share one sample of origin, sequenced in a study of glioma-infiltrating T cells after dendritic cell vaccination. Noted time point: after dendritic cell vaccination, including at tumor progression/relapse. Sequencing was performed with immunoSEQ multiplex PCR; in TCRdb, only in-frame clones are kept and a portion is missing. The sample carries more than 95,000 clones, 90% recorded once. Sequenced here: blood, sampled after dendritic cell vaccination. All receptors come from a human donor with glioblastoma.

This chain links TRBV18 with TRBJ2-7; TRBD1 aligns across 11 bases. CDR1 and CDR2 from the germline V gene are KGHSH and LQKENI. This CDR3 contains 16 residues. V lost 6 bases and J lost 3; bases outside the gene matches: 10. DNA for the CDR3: TGTGCCAGCTCCCAGAGCGCCGGGACAGGGGGCTACGAGCAGTACTTC. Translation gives CASSQSAGTGGYEQYF.

CDR3: CASSRGGTSGNTIYF. The DNA of the CDR3 is TGTGCCAGCAGCCGGGGCGGGACCTCTGGAAACACCATATATTTT. V is TRBV14 and J is TRBJ1-3, with TRBD1 as a possible D gene (5 bases). Germline CDR1 SGHDN, CDR2 FVKESK. The CDR3 runs 15 residues. Trimming removed 4 bases from V and 0 bases from J, with 10 bases in between.

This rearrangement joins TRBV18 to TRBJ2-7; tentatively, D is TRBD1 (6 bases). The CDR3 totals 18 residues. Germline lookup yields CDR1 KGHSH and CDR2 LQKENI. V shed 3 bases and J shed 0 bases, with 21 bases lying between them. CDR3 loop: CASSPRTSQGPISYEQYF. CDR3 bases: TGTGCCAGCTCACCTAGGACCTCACAGGGCCCCATCTCCTACGAGCAGTACTTC.

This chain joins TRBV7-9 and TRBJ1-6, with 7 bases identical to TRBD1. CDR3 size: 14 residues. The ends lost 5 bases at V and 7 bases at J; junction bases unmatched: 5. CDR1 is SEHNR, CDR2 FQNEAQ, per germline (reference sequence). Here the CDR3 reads CASSTGQANSPLHF. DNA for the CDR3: TGTGCCAGCAGCACAGGACAGGCGAATTCACCCCTCCACTTT.

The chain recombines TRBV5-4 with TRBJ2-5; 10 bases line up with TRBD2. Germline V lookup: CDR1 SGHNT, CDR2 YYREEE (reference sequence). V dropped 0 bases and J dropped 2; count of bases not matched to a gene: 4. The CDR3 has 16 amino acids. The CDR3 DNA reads TGTGCCAGCAGCTTGGTTGGGGGACTAGCGCAAGAGACCCAGTACTTC. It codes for CASSLVGGLAQETQYF.

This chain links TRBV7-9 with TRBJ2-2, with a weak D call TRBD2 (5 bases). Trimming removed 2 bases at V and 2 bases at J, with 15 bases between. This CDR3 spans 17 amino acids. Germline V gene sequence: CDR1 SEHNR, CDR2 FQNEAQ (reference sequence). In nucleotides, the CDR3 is TGTGCCAGCAGCTTACCGACAAATGGGAGAAACACCGGGGAGCTGTTTTTT. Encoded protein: CASSLPTNGRNTGELFF.

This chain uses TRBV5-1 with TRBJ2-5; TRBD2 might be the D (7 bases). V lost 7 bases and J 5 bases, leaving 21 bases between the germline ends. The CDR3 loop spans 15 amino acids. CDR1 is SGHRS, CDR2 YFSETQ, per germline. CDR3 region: CASRPLGGRWETQYF. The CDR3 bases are TGCGCCAGCCGCCCCCTGGGGGGGCGCTGGGAGACCCAGTACTTC.

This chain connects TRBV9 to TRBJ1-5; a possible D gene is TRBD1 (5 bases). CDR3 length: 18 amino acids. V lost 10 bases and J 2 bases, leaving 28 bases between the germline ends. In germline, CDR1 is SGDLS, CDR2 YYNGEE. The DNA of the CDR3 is TGTGCCCGTCCTTGGGGAGCGCCGAACGGGGGGGGCAATCAGCCCCAGCATTTT. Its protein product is CARPWGAPNGGGNQPQHF.

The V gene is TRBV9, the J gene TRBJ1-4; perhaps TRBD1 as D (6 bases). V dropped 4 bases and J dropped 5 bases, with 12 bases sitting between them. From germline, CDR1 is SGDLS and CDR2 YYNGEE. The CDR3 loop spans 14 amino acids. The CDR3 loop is CASSPGTPNEKLFF. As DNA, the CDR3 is TGTGCCAGCAGCCCGGGGACACCCAATGAAAAACTGTTTTTT.

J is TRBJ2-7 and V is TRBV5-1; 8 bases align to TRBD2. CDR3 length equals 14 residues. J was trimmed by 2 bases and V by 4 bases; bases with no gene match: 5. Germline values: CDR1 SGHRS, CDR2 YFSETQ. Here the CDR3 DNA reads TGCGCCAGCAGCGCGGCGGGAGGTCCCTACGAGCAGTACTTC. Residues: CASSAAGGPYEQYF. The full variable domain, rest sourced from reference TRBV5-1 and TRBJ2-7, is KAGVTQTPRYLIKTRGQQVTLSCSPISGHRSVSWYQQTPGQGLQFLFEYFSETQRNKGNFPGRFSGRQFSNSRSEMNVSTLELGDSALYLCASSAAGGPYEQYFGPGTRLTVT.

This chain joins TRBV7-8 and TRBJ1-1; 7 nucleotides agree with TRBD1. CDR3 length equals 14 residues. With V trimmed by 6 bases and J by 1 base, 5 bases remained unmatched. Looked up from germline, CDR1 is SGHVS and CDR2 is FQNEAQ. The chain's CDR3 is CASRTGTENTEAFF. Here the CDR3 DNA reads TGTGCCAGCAGGACCGGGACAGAGAACACTGAAGCTTTCTTT.

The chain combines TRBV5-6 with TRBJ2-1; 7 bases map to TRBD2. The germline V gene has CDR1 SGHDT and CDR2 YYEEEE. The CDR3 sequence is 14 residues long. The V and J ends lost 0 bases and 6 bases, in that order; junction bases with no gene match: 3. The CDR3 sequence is CASSLGGRGNEQFF. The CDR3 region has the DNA TGTGCCAGCAGCTTGGGCGGGAGAGGCAATGAGCAGTTCTTC.

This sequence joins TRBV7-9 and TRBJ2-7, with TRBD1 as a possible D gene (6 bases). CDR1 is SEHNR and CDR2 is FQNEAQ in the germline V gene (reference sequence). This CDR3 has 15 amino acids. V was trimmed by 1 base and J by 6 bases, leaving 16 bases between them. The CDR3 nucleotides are TGTGCCAGCAGCTTAGGAGGGGGAGCCGCCGCCGAGCAGTACTTC. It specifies CASSLGGGAAAEQYF.

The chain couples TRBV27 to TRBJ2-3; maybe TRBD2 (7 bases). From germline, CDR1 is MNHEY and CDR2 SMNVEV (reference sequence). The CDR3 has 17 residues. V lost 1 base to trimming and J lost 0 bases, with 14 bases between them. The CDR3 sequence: CASSLFGAGASTDTQYF. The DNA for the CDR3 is TGTGCCAGCAGTTTATTTGGCGCGGGGGCTAGCACAGATACGCAGTATTTT.

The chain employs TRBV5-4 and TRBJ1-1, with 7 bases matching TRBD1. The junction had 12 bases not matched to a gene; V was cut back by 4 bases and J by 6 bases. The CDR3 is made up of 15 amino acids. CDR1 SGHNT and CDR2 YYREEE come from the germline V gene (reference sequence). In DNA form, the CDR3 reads TGTGCCAGCAGCCAAGAGAGGGACAGCTTCTCTGAAGCTTTCTTT. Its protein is CASSQERDSFSEAFF.

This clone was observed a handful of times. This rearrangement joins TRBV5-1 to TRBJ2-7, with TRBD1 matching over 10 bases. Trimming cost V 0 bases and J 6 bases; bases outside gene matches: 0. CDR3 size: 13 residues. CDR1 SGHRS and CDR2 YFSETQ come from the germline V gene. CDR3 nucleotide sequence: TGCGCCAGCAGCTTGGGGGACAGGGGCGAGCAGTACTTC. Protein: CASSLGDRGEQYF.

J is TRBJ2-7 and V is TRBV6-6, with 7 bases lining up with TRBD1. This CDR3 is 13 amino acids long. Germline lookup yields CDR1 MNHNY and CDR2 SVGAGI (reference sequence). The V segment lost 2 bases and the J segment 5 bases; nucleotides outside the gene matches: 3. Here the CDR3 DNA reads TGTGCCAGCAGTTACAGAGGGGGCCACGAGCAGTACTTC. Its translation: CASSYRGGHEQYF.